Listed here are 15 T cell receptor beta chains from one sample, sequenced in a study of cytomegalovirus exposure and HLA in healthy donors. Both 60 Vbeta primers and 13 Jbeta primers went into the PCR. The data were produced by immunoSEQ multiplex PCR, yet TCRdb's version contains in-frame clones alone and is incomplete. This sample has 200,000 or so clones, with about 80% found just once. Sequences were obtained from PBMCs. The source of these receptors is a woman younger than 35 in good health and CMV-seropositive.

The chain uses TRBV27 and TRBJ2-7; 8 bases align to TRBD1. The CDR3 consists of 14 residues. CDR1 and CDR2 (germline): MNHEY, SMNVEV (reference sequence). With V trimmed by 6 bases and J by 3 bases, 7 bases remained unmatched. The CDR3 nucleotides are TGTGCCAGCAGGTGGACAGGGCAAAACTACGAGCAGTACTTC. Residues: CASRWTGQNYEQYF.

This clone was seen more than once but under ten times. The chain has TRBV6-4 and TRBJ2-1; 11 bases align to TRBD2. V was clipped by 2 bases and J by 9 bases; unmatched bases: 12. Germline assignment: CDR1 MRHNA and CDR2 SNTAGT. The CDR3 is made up of 17 amino acids. The CDR3 here is CASSDETLAGVPGEQFF. The CDR3 bases are TGTGCCAGCAGTGACGAGACACTAGCGGGGGTGCCCGGTGAGCAGTTCTTC.

The chain carries TRBV7-3 and TRBJ1-4; no clear D. Between the trimmed V and J ends, which lost 4 bases and 6 bases, there was a span of 15 bases. Per the germline V gene, CDR1 is SGHTA and CDR2 is FQGTGA. The CDR3 has 15 amino acids. The CDR3: CASSWVGRADEKLFF. The CDR3 DNA reads TGTGCCAGCAGCTGGGTAGGGAGAGCAGATGAAAAACTGTTTTTT.

This chain joins TRBV6-1 and TRBJ2-7, with a possible D match to TRBD2 (6 bases). Between the trimmed V and J ends, which lost 0 bases and 5 bases, there was a span of 14 bases. The CDR3 covers 15 residues. CDR1 and CDR2 (germline): MNHNS, SASEGT. The CDR3 is CASSEARIWGDEQYV. CDR3 sequence (DNA): TGTGCCAGCAGTGAAGCGCGAATATGGGGGGACGAGCAGTACGTC.

The V and J genes are TRBV6-1 and TRBJ2-1, with 14 positions matching TRBD2. Germline CDR1 reads MNHNS; CDR2 reads SASEGT. This CDR3 region has 17 residues. Unmatched junction bases numbered 4, after V lost 2 bases and J lost 4 bases. Here the CDR3 reads CASSESGTSGGYNEQFF. The CDR3 DNA is TGTGCCAGCAGTGAAAGTGGGACTAGCGGGGGTTACAATGAGCAGTTCTTC.

V usage is TRBV4-3 and J usage is TRBJ1-2; 7 bases match TRBD1. This CDR3 is built from 14 residues. J lost 4 bases, V lost 2 bases, and 4 bases had no gene match. CDR1 and CDR2 from the germline V gene are LGHNA and YSLEER. The CDR3 loop reads CASSQPGQSYGYTF. CDR3 sequence (DNA): TGCGCCAGCAGCCAACCGGGACAGTCCTATGGCTACACCTTC.

The chain joins TRBV5-4 to TRBJ1-2; TRBD1 aligns across 9 bases. This CDR3 has 13 amino acids. Germline CDR1 reads SGHNT; CDR2 reads YYREEE (reference sequence). V trimming: 1 base; J trimming: 13 bases; junction bases outside the gene matches: 8. CDR3: CASSLLGQGSSTF. The DNA of the CDR3 is TGTGCCAGCAGCTTGCTGGGACAGGGCAGTTCCACCTTC.

The gene calls are TRBV7-9 and TRBJ1-6; D remains unclear. The CDR3 totals 14 residues. Trimming removed 5 bases at V and 7 bases at J, with 12 bases between. The germline CDR1 and CDR2 sequences are SEHNR and FQNEAQ (reference sequence). CDR3: CASSLGRENSPLHF. CDR3 coding DNA: TGTGCCAGCAGCCTAGGCCGGGAAAATTCACCCCTCCACTTT.

As concerns this clone: A junction boundary mismatches the germline segment, possibly from a read error. This chain joins TRBV5-1 and TRBJ1-5; TRBD1 is a possible D gene (5 bases). Germline V gives CDR1 SGHRS, CDR2 YFSETQ. The CDR3 runs to 14 residues. The CDR3 loop is CASSFLTGQGPQHF. CDR3 nucleotide sequence: TGTGCCAGCAGCTTTTTGACCGGCCAGGGGCCCCAGCATTTT.

The CDR3 DNA reads TGTGCCTGGAGGGCAGGGGACACTGAAGCTTTCTTT. Translated: CAWRAGDTEAFF. This chain uses TRBV30 with TRBJ1-1, with D perhaps TRBD1 (6 bases). The length of the CDR3 is 12 residues. Germline assignment: CDR1 GTSNPN and CDR2 SVGIG (reference sequence). V gave up 3 bases and J gave up 3 bases, with 8 bases separating them.

V gene TRBV4-1 combines with J gene TRBJ2-3; 15 bases are a match to TRBD2. V dropped 0 bases and J dropped 3; count of bases not matched to a gene: 10. The germline CDR1 and CDR2 sequences are MGHRA and YSYEKL. The CDR3 has 20 amino acids. The CDR3 loop is CASSQDSPIGLAGGTDTQYF. DNA of the CDR3: TGCGCCAGCAGCCAAGATTCTCCTATCGGACTAGCGGGGGGGACAGATACGCAGTATTTT.

This chain links TRBV19 with TRBJ1-4; 11 bases are shared with TRBD1. The ends lost 10 bases at V and 7 bases at J; junction bases unmatched: 5. Per germline, CDR1 LNHDA and CDR2 SQIVND (reference sequence). The length of the CDR3 is 13 residues. In DNA form, the CDR3 reads TGTGCCACCGCGGGACAGGGGGGTGAAAAACTGTTTTTT. Protein sequence: CATAGQGGEKLFF. The variable domain in full, with the rest retrieved from reference TRBV19 and TRBJ1-4, is DGGITQSPKYLFRKEGQNVTLSCEQNLNHDAMYWYRQDPGQGLRLIYYSQIVNDFQKGDIAEGYSVSREKKESFPLTVTSAQKNPTAFYLCATAGQGGEKLFFGSGTQLSVL.

This rearrangement joins TRBV5-1 to TRBJ1-1; 7 nucleotides agree with TRBD1. Losses at the gene ends were 5 bases for V and 9 bases for J; bases not matched to a gene: 7. This CDR3 region has 12 residues. Germline V CDR1 and CDR2: SGHRS, YFSETQ. CDR3 sequence: CASRAGTEKAFF. CDR3 bases: TGCGCCAGCAGGGCCGGGACAGAAAAAGCTTTCTTT.

J is TRBJ2-2 and V is TRBV5-1; 10 nucleotides align to TRBD1. With 3 bases clipped from V and 5 bases from J, the junction kept 1 base outside the gene matches. The CDR3 has 14 amino acids. Per the germline V gene, CDR1 is SGHRS and CDR2 is YFSETQ. The CDR3 region has the DNA TGCGCCAGCAGCTCGGGACAGGGGACCGGGGAGCTGTTTTTT. It codes for CASSSGQGTGELFF.

The chain recombines TRBV4-2 with TRBJ1-4, with unresolved D. Trimming removed 3 bases at V and 8 bases at J, with 10 bases between. The CDR3 loop spans 13 amino acids. CDR1 is LGHNA, CDR2 YNFKEQ, per germline. The CDR3 nucleotides are TGTGCCAGCAGCCACGTTCAACAGGAAAAACTGTTTTTT. This gives the protein CASSHVQQEKLFF.